A single sample gave rise to the 19 T cell receptor beta chains below, sequenced in a study of shared clonotypes between healthy human individuals. Here immunoSEQ multiplex PCR was the method, and the copy in TCRdb shows in-frame clones only, minus some. The data hold 2 million to 2.5 million clones, with around 95% observed a single time. Sequenced sample: naive CD4+ T cells sorted from blood. Subset indicated: CD45RA+ positively selected. These receptors all stem from a man younger than 35 in good health.

V is TRBV18 and J is TRBJ2-2, with no clear D. From germline, CDR1 is KGHSH and CDR2 LQKENI. There are 13 residues in the CDR3. V shed 2 bases and J shed 5 bases, with 6 bases lying between them. CDR3 amino acids: CASSPYQTGELFF. The CDR3 nucleotides read TGTGCCAGCTCACCATATCAGACCGGGGAGCTGTTTTTT.

This clone was detected only once. The chain uses TRBV5-1 and TRBJ2-3; unclear D gene. This CDR3 has 15 residues. Germline V gene data show CDR1 as SGHRS and CDR2 as YFSETQ. V was pared by 1 base and J by 4 bases, with 13 bases between. CDR3 in DNA: TGCGCCAGCAGCTTGACTTCCCTCGGACCAGATACGCAGTATTTT. Encoded protein: CASSLTSLGPDTQYF. Variable domain in full (rest from reference TRBV5-1 and TRBJ2-3): KAGVTQTPRYLIKTRGQQVTLSCSPISGHRSVSWYQQTPGQGLQFLFEYFSETQRNKGNFPGRFSGRQFSNSRSEMNVSTLELGDSALYLCASSLTSLGPDTQYFGPGTRLTVL.

The J gene is TRBJ2-4, the V gene TRBV9, with TRBD2 identical over 8 bases. The trim removed 4 bases at V and 15 bases at J, leaving 9 bases unmatched. CDR3 size: 12 residues. In germline, CDR1 is SGDLS, CDR2 YYNGEE. In nucleotides, the CDR3 is TGTGCCAGCAGCAGGGACTCCGGGAGGGTGTACTTC. Protein product: CASSRDSGRVYF.

J is TRBJ1-4 and V is TRBV4-1, with TRBD1 as a possible D gene (6 bases). CDR1 and CDR2 from the germline V gene are MGHRA and YSYEKL. There are 15 residues in the CDR3. With 0 bases removed from V and 5 bases from J, the gap between germline ends came to 10 bases. This CDR3 is CASSQDKGGNEKLFF. CDR3 bases: TGCGCCAGCAGCCAAGATAAAGGGGGGAATGAAAAACTGTTTTTT.

This clone was seen only once. The chain couples TRBV5-1 to TRBJ2-7; no definite D call. CDR3 size: 14 residues. Germline V CDR1 and CDR2: SGHRS, YFSETQ. V lost 0 bases and J 0 bases, leaving 7 bases between the germline ends. The CDR3 sequence is CASSLDTFSYEQYF. CDR3 sequence (DNA): TGCGCCAGCAGCTTGGACACCTTCTCCTACGAGCAGTACTTC.

The chain links TRBV19 to TRBJ2-4; perhaps TRBD1 as D (5 bases). The CDR3 runs to 15 residues. V lost 0 bases and J 8 bases, leaving 14 bases between the germline ends. Germline CDR1 is LNHDA and CDR2 is SQIVND (reference sequence). The CDR3 DNA sequence: TGTGCCAGTAGTATAGATTCCCCGGCAGGGTACATTCAGTACTTC. Translation gives CASSIDSPAGYIQYF.

The chain carries TRBV2 and TRBJ2-7, with 9 nucleotides matching TRBD1. After removal of 6 bases from V and 3 bases from J, the junction contained 3 bases not matched to a gene. Germline lookup yields CDR1 SNHLY and CDR2 FYNNEI. CDR3 length: 13 amino acids. The CDR3 loop is CASSRTGVYEQYF. CDR3 sequence (DNA): TGTGCCAGCAGCCGGACAGGGGTCTACGAGCAGTACTTC.

This chain joins TRBV5-1 and TRBJ2-7, with D possibly TRBD2 on 5 matching bases. The CDR3 covers 16 residues. V was clipped by 4 bases and J by 3 bases, with 20 bases between them. CDR1 SGHRS and CDR2 YFSETQ come from the germline V gene. In DNA form, the CDR3 reads TGCGCCAGCAGCCTAACGACGAGGGCTAGCAGCTACGAGCAGTACTTC. Protein sequence: CASSLTTRASSYEQYF.

This chain links TRBV28 with TRBJ1-1; D is unclear. The CDR3 has 14 amino acids. Trimming took off 6 bases at V and 0 bases at J, with 11 bases between the two ends. CDR1 and CDR2 from the germline V gene are MDHEN and SYDVKM. The CDR3 loop reads CASSSLGLNTEAFF. The DNA for the CDR3 is TGTGCCAGCAGCTCTCTTGGGTTGAACACTGAAGCTTTCTTT. Based on the CDR3 plus reference TRBV28 and TRBJ1-1, the full variable domain is DVKVTQSSRYLVKRTGEKVFLECVQDMDHENMFWYRQDPGLGLRLIYFSYDVKMKEKGDIPEGYSVSREKKERFSLILESASTNQTSMYLCASSSLGLNTEAFFGQGTRLTVV.

This chain links TRBV11-3 with TRBJ1-3; D call uncertain. Germline V CDR1 and CDR2: SGHNT, YENEEA. The CDR3 has 15 amino acids. The ends were cut back, 7 bases at V and 0 bases at J, with 13 bases in the middle. The chain's CDR3 is CASKVVGCSGNTIYF. As DNA, the CDR3 is TGTGCCAGCAAGGTAGTGGGGTGCTCTGGAAACACCATATATTTT.

The CDR3 here is CASSLVGTAKPGAQYF. CDR3 DNA: TGTGCCAGCAGCTTAGTGGGGACAGCCAAGCCTGGAGCGCAGTATTTT. The V gene is TRBV7-2, the J gene TRBJ2-3; 7 nucleotides align to TRBD1. CDR3 size: 16 residues. Germline V CDR1 and CDR2: SGHTA, FQGNSA. J lost 10 bases, V lost 1 base, and 14 bases had no gene match. Using reference TRBV7-2 and TRBJ2-3 for the parts outside the CDR3, the full variable domain is GAGVSQSPSNKVTEKGKDVELRCDPISGHTALYWYRQSLGQGLEFLIYFQGNSAPDKSGLPSDRFSAERTGGSVSTLTIQRTQQEDSAVYLCASSLVGTAKPGAQYFGPGTRLTVL.

The chain links TRBV28 to TRBJ2-5; the D gene is possibly TRBD2 (6 bases). The V and J ends lost 4 bases and 2 bases respectively, with 14 bases between them. The CDR3 length is 15 residues. Germline CDR1 MDHEN, CDR2 SYDVKM. CDR3 sequence (DNA): TGTGCCAGCAGTTCCTCACAGCTAGCGCAAGAGACCCAGTACTTC. Amino acid sequence: CASSSSQLAQETQYF.

Details on this clone: At one end, the junction sequence differs from germline, possibly due to a read error. This chain uses TRBV7-2 with TRBJ2-7; TRBD2 matches at 7 bases. The V gene's germline CDR1 is SGHTA and CDR2 FQGNSA. The CDR3 consists of 15 residues. CDR3 residues: CASSPPTGGPGEQYF. In DNA, the CDR3 is TGTGCTAGCAGCCCCCCCACGGGAGGCCCAGGGGAGCAGTACTTC.

The rearrangement uses TRBV10-3 and TRBJ2-5; possible D gene TRBD2, 6 bases. The CDR3 is made up of 15 amino acids. In germline, CDR1 is ENHRY, CDR2 SYGVKD. Trimming removed 0 bases at V and 5 bases at J, with 13 bases between. CDR3 in amino acids: CAISESSGRWETQYF. Written as DNA, the CDR3 is TGTGCCATCAGTGAGTCCAGCGGGCGATGGGAGACCCAGTACTTC.

A few counts support this clone. The chain is built from TRBV2 and TRBJ1-2; possible D gene TRBD1, 6 bases. Germline assignment: CDR1 SNHLY and CDR2 FYNNEI. Deletions cut 1 base from V and 7 bases from J, with 10 bases between. The CDR3 covers 13 residues. The CDR3, as DNA: TGTGCCAGCAGTGAAGAGGGCAGGGGTGGCTACACCTTC. As protein: CASSEEGRGGYTF.

This clone is a singleton in its sample. The chain carries TRBV2 and TRBJ2-7; D uncertain. The germline CDR1 and CDR2 sequences are SNHLY and FYNNEI. There are 11 residues in the CDR3. Between the trimmed V and J ends, which lost 5 bases and 11 bases, there was a span of 13 bases. CDR3 region: CASSSDAYEYF. The DNA for the CDR3 is TGTGCCAGCAGTTCTGACGCTTATGAGTACTTC. The complete variable domain, with remaining parts taken from reference TRBV2 and TRBJ2-7, reads EPEVTQTPSHQVTQMGQEVILRCVPISNHLYFYWYRQILGQKVEFLVSFYNNEISEKSEIFDDQFSVERPDGSNFTLKIRSTKLEDSAMYFCASSSDAYEYFGPGTRLTVT.

The rearrangement links TRBV27 to TRBJ2-7; 15 positions agree with TRBD2. V lost 4 bases to trimming and J lost 5 bases; unmatched junction nucleotides: 3. The CDR3 runs 15 residues. The germline gives CDR1 MNHEY, CDR2 SMNVEV (reference sequence). CDR3 DNA sequence: TGTGCCAGCAGTTGGGGACTAGCGGGAGGAGACGAGCAGTACTTC. This translates into CASSWGLAGGDEQYF.

The chain recombines TRBV19 with TRBJ1-1; 8 bases agree with TRBD1. From germline, CDR1 is LNHDA and CDR2 SQIVND (reference sequence). The V and J ends lost 5 bases and 9 bases, in that order; junction bases with no gene match: 8. The CDR3 spans 13 residues. The CDR3 DNA reads as TGTGCCAGTAGTCCCGGGACAGGAAGAAAAGCTTTCTTT. Protein: CASSPGTGRKAFF.

V is TRBV5-1 and J is TRBJ2-5, with 7 bases that match TRBD1. With 3 bases clipped from V and 9 bases from J, the junction kept 8 bases outside the gene matches. There are 13 residues in the CDR3. CDR1 is SGHRS, CDR2 YFSETQ, per germline. CDR3 residues: CASSSGQPPAQYF. The DNA of the CDR3 is TGCGCCAGCAGCTCGGGACAGCCCCCGGCCCAGTACTTC.